Described below is a single T cell receptor (beta chain) sequence and its context. Clones were read by immunoSEQ multiplex PCR, and TCRdb kept only the in-frame ones, dropping some. Counted here are approximately 49,000 clones, approximately 92% occurring once; the ten biggest clones make up approximately 0.91%. Germline V gene lookup returns CDR1 MDHEN and CDR2 SYDVKM. V lost 4 bases, J lost 2 bases, and 10 bases stayed unmatched. This CDR3 has 16 residues. The record originates from a study of T cell changes during pregnancy in multiple sclerosis. The receptor's source is a female donor in good health, enrolled as a control in a pregnancy study. The sequencing here drew on CD4+ T cells from peripheral blood mononuclear cells, taken in the second trimester of pregnancy. V usage is TRBV28 and J usage is TRBJ1-1, with 7 nucleotides matching TRBD1. The CDR3 sequence: CASSYRGTHVNTEAFF. The CDR3 DNA follows: TGTGCCAGCAGTTACAGGGGAACCCATGTAAACACTGAAGCTTTCTTT.